This TCR beta chain was identified during a study of technical replicates of blood from several donors. TCRdb's table, derived via immunoSEQ multiplex PCR, lists solely in-frame clones and lacks some. The table has 55,000 to 65,000 clones, just over 90% seen once. CDR1 is LNHDA and CDR2 is SQIVND in the germline V gene (reference sequence). CDR3 size: 15 residues. Trimming removed 3 bases from V and 4 bases from J; junction bases left unmatched: 7. The rearrangement uses TRBV19 and TRBJ1-2; 8 bases are a match to TRBD1. This TCR came from a human donor in good health. Some clones in this sample may be carry-over from other donors' samples. Input material: PBMCs. This CDR3 reads CASSIVGQAFYGYTF. CDR3 nucleotide sequence: TGTGCCAGTAGTATTGTGGGACAGGCCTTCTATGGCTACACCTTC.